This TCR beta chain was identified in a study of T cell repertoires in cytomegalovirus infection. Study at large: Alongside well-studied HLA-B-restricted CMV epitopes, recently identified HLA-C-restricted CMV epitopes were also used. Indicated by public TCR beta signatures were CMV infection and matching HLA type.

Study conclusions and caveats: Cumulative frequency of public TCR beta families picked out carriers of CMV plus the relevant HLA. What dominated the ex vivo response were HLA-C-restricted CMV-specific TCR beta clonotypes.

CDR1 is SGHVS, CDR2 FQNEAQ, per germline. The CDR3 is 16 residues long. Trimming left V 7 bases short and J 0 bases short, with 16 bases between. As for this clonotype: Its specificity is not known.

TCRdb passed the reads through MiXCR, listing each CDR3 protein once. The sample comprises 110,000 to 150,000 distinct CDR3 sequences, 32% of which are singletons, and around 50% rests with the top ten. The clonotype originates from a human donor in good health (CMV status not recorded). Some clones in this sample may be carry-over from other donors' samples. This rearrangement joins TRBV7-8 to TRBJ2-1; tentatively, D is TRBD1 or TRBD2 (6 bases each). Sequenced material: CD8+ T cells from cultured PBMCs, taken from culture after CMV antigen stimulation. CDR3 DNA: TGTGCCAGCACCCCTGGGGGGCCCAACTCCTACAATGAGCAGTTCTTC. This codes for CASTPGGPNSYNEQFF.